This T cell receptor (beta chain) was recovered during a study of blood T cell repertoires in COVID-19 (dated by TCRdb to about 2020). With regard to the full study: Samples from collaborators originated in the United States, Italy and Spain and spanned both the acute and convalescent phases of COVID-19. The prospective study material was composed of cDNA or gDNA derived from T cells, B-cell-depleted T cells, or PBMCs. Subjects who had been exposed to COVID-19, were actively infected with it, or had recovered from it provided the deeply sampled blood TCRbeta repertoires that made up the dataset. The repertoires were released in a freely available public database intended as a resource for research on the immune response to SARS-CoV-2. Samples were obtained from the ongoing ImmuneRACE study (first 160 participants) and from 1,000 to 1,500 subjects provided by 6 global collaborators. The sample metadata nearly always contained a de-identified subject ID, COVID-19 status, age in years and sex. Where available, HLA class I and class II types were obtained from metadata supplied by the sample provider rather than from assay-based typing.

The immunoSEQ Assay, a bias-controlled multiplex PCR, was used to amplify TCRbeta CDR3 regions from genomic DNA. On the study's bioinformatics: Nucleated cell counts per sample were estimated from amplification of reference gene primers within the assay. To quantify the absolute abundance of each unique TCRbeta CDR3 rearrangement, sequence reads were collapsed and filtered. For each sample, productive Simpson clonality was calculated as the square root of Simpson's diversity index across productive rearrangements. As stored in TCRdb, this immuneACCESS dataset retains in-frame rearrangements with V and J assigned. A fraction of the clones does not appear; measured against another copy, unresolved V genes explain less than half of the discrepancy, and the remainder lacks a known reason. D and trimming come from the DNA, and the V and J calls and clone size come from that table. The sample table holds under 95,000 clones, of which 70% to 90% were seen once. Clones ranked in the top ten supply about an eighth of the sample.

Each collaborating institution followed its own protocols to collect whole blood in K2EDTA tubes. For TCRbeta analysis, collaborators shipped samples as frozen whole blood, isolated PBMCs, or DNA extracted from either of those sample types. Worth noting for this clone: There is no known antigen for this receptor. No much larger clonotype is one base removed from it; base qualities were not supplied.

The germline V gene gives CDR1 as MNHEY and CDR2 as SVGEGT. Spanning cysteine to phenylalanine, the CDR3 consists of 16 amino acids. Only the CDR3 DNA is retained, 48 bases long and in frame from the first base. Compared with germline, V lacks 5 bases and J lacks 5 bases; bases without a gene match: 12. What the work shows at the level of the full study, not this receptor alone: Clinical and demographic metadata were provided uncurated, with the amount varying by source and participant.

The sequenced sample was peripheral blood. The clonotype originates from a human donor in a cohort sampled during active COVID-19. The rearranged segments are TRBV6-2 or TRBV6-3 and TRBJ2-3; TRBD1 agrees with 8 junctional bases. The DNA sequence is as follows: TGTGCCAGCAGTACCCCGACAGGGGAAGTTCAAGATACGCAGTATTTT. This sequence encodes CASSTPTGEVQDTQYF.